Following are 29 T cell receptor beta chains from one sample sequenced in a study of Ad26.COV2.S vaccination and SARS-CoV-2 variants. This sample's treatment: roughly 18 received Ad26.COV2.S at low or high dose, single or two shots; 5 received placebo; per-sample allocation not given. Following the first vaccine or placebo injection, samples were taken on day 63. Some clones are missing from TCRdb's copy, which holds only in-frame ones; the method was immunoSEQ multiplex PCR. The repertoire holds about 410,000 clones, with around 93% as singletons. The sequencing used peripheral blood, collected in a trial of Ad26.COV2.S vaccine versus placebo. The receptors derive from a person aged 18-60 years who received the Ad26.COV2.S COVID-19 vaccine or a placebo.

V and J are TRBV6-2 or TRBV6-3 and TRBJ1-1; tentatively, D is TRBD1 (5 bases). Per the germline V gene, CDR1 is MNHEY and CDR2 is SVGEGT. The V end was cut by 2 bases, the J end by 3 bases, with 16 bases between. The length of the CDR3 is 16 residues. Here the CDR3 DNA reads TGTGCCAGCAGTTACCCTCCCCCGGGACCTTACACTGAAGCTTTCTTT. Encoded protein: CASSYPPPGPYTEAFF.

The V gene is TRBV27, the J gene TRBJ2-3; unclear D gene. CDR3 length: 14 amino acids. Trimming took 5 bases from V and 12 from J, leaving 21 bases between them. The germline V gene encodes CDR1 MNHEY and CDR2 SMNVEV (reference sequence). The CDR3 here is CASSPTRPQWAQYF. CDR3 nucleotide sequence: TGTGCCAGCAGTCCTACAAGACCCCAGTGGGCCCAGTATTTT.

The chain combines TRBV6-2 or TRBV6-3 with TRBJ1-2; TRBD1 might be the D (5 bases). The V and J ends lost 2 bases and 4 bases respectively, with 14 bases between them. Per germline, CDR1 MNHEY and CDR2 SVGEGT. The CDR3 covers 15 residues. In DNA form, the CDR3 reads TGTGCCAGCAGTTACATTCAGGACAAAATCTATGGCTACACCTTC. Translated, it gives CASSYIQDKIYGYTF.

The V gene is TRBV5-6, the J gene TRBJ2-3; 11 bases are shared with TRBD2. The CDR3 runs to 17 residues. Germline CDR1 reads SGHDT; CDR2 reads YYEEEE. After removal of 4 bases from V and 0 bases from J, the junction contained 7 bases not matched to a gene. The CDR3 DNA reads as TGTGCCAGCAGCCAAATGACTAGCGGGATTAGCACAGATACGCAGTATTTT. Translating it yields CASSQMTSGISTDTQYF.

The chain has TRBV10-2 and TRBJ2-7; D possibly matches TRBD1 or TRBD2 (5 bases each). The CDR3 has 15 amino acids. CDR1 and CDR2 (germline): WSHSY, SAAADI. Trimming removed 2 bases at V and 4 bases at J, with 15 bases between. CDR3 coding DNA: TGCGCCAGCAGTGAGGGTTGGGACGGTTCATACGAGCAGTACTTC. Translating gives CASSEGWDGSYEQYF.

The J gene is TRBJ2-3, the V gene TRBV7-2; 15 bases are shared with TRBD2. CDR1 and CDR2 (germline): SGHTA, FQGNSA. CDR3 length equals 16 residues. J was trimmed by 10 bases and V by 4 bases; bases with no gene match: 9. The CDR3: CASSSGLAGGSSAQYF. The CDR3 DNA follows: TGTGCCAGCAGCTCGGGACTAGCGGGGGGTAGTTCGGCGCAGTATTTT.

The CDR3 DNA reads as TGTGCCAGTGAAGCGAGACGGGGATACGAGCAGTACTTC. It translates to CASEARRGYEQYF. The V call is TRBV2, the J call TRBJ2-7; D is perhaps TRBD2 (5 bases). Between the trimmed V and J ends, which lost 9 bases and 4 bases, there was a span of 16 bases. Germline V gene sequence: CDR1 SNHLY, CDR2 FYNNEI. The CDR3 length is 13 residues.

V is TRBV5-6 and J is TRBJ2-7; 10 nucleotides line up with TRBD1. The ends lost 5 bases at V and 6 bases at J; junction bases unmatched: 5. Germline V CDR1 and CDR2: SGHDT, YYEEEE. The CDR3 length is 13 residues. The CDR3 DNA follows: TGTGCCAGCAGTTCCGGGACAGGGGTCGAGCAGTACTTC. Translated, it gives CASSSGTGVEQYF.

This clone appeared once. The genes are TRBV6-5 and TRBJ1-5; no firm D call. Trimming stripped 6 bases from V and 0 bases from J, with 12 bases between. The CDR3 is made up of 15 amino acids. Germline CDR1 MNHEY, CDR2 SVGAGI. Here the CDR3 reads CASRSSDYSNQPQHF. The CDR3 DNA is TGTGCCAGCAGGAGCTCAGATTATAGCAATCAGCCCCAGCATTTT.

The chain employs TRBV27 and TRBJ2-5, with 8 bases aligning to TRBD2. The CDR3 contains 15 residues. The V segment lost 2 bases and the J segment 4 bases; nucleotides outside the gene matches: 6. Germline loops: CDR1 MNHEY, CDR2 SMNVEV (reference sequence). As DNA, the CDR3 is TGTGCCAGCAGTTTACTCGGACTAGCAGGAGAGACCCAGTACTTC. Protein: CASSLLGLAGETQYF.

The genes are TRBV6-5 and TRBJ1-1; 7 bases line up with TRBD1. Trimming removed 6 bases from V and 2 bases from J; junction bases left unmatched: 9. Germline CDR1 is MNHEY and CDR2 is SVGAGI. This CDR3 is built from 15 residues. The CDR3 DNA follows: TGTGCCAGCAGGAGGGGTGGGACAGTTAACACTGAAGCTTTCTTT. This gives the protein CASRRGGTVNTEAFF.

The chain uses TRBV5-6 and TRBJ2-7, with TRBD1 matching 10 bases. Trimming removed 0 bases from V and 3 bases from J; junction bases left unmatched: 12. The V gene's germline CDR1 is SGHDT and CDR2 YYEEEE. CDR3 length: 18 residues. CDR3 bases: TGTGCCAGCAGCTTGGCCCCCGGGACAGGGGCGGGAAGCTACGAGCAGTACTTC. Translated, it gives CASSLAPGTGAGSYEQYF.

The CDR3 is CASSSPGLAITYNEQFF. CDR3 nucleotide sequence: TGTGCCAGTAGTTCCCCCGGCCTAGCGATCACCTACAATGAGCAGTTCTTC. The rearrangement links TRBV19 to TRBJ2-1; possible D gene TRBD2, 6 bases. The CDR3 spans 17 residues. The germline V gene encodes CDR1 LNHDA and CDR2 SQIVND (reference sequence). V lost 5 bases to trimming and J lost 2 bases, with 19 bases between them.

The chain carries TRBV28 and TRBJ1-2; perhaps TRBD1 as D (6 bases). The CDR3 sequence is 14 residues long. Trimming took 8 bases from V and 3 from J, leaving 16 bases between them. The germline gives CDR1 MDHEN, CDR2 SYDVKM. In DNA, the CDR3 is TGTGCCAGCTTTAAGGGGGATGGGGACTATGGCTACACCTTC. Protein sequence: CASFKGDGDYGYTF.

Here the CDR3 DNA reads TGTGCCTGGAGTGTAAGTTATCAGCCCCAGCATTTT. This encodes CAWSVSYQPQHF. The chain is built from TRBV30 and TRBJ1-5; D gene unclear. The CDR3 runs 12 residues. V shed 0 bases and J shed 5 bases, with 5 bases lying between them. Germline V gives CDR1 GTSNPN, CDR2 SVGIG (reference sequence).

This chain connects TRBV6-1 to TRBJ1-4; D might be TRBD1 (5 bases). CDR1 MNHNS and CDR2 SASEGT come from the germline V gene. Trimming pared 2 bases from V and 7 bases from J, leaving 14 bases between. The CDR3 totals 15 residues. For the CDR3, the DNA is TGTGCCAGCAGTGAACAGGGCCCTGGGAGTGAAAAACTGTTTTTT. It yields the protein CASSEQGPGSEKLFF.

The chain carries TRBV4-3 and TRBJ2-1; no definite D call. The CDR3 runs to 14 residues. CDR1 is LGHNA and CDR2 is YSLEER in the germline V gene. V gave up 2 bases and J gave up 9 bases, with 14 bases separating them. Written as DNA, the CDR3 is TGCGCCAGCAGCCAAAGAACCAGGAATGGTGAGCAGTTCTTC. Translated, it gives CASSQRTRNGEQFF.

This chain joins TRBV7-9 and TRBJ1-2; tentative D call: TRBD1 (5 bases). The CDR3 is 18 amino acids. Germline CDR1 reads SEHNR; CDR2 reads FQNEAQ (reference sequence). Trimming took off 4 bases at V and 4 bases at J, with 25 bases between the two ends. CDR3 in amino acids: CASSSHSGSGFGGYGYTF. DNA of the CDR3: TGTGCCAGCAGCTCTCACTCAGGTTCAGGGTTCGGTGGCTATGGCTACACCTTC.

The chain has TRBV18 and TRBJ2-1, with TRBD2 matching 9 bases. CDR3 length equals 14 residues. CDR1 KGHSH and CDR2 LQKENI come from the germline V gene. V shed 6 bases and J 8 bases; nucleotides not matched to a gene: 8. The CDR3 sequence: CASSRGLAFHEQFF. Written as DNA, the CDR3 is TGTGCCAGCTCGCGGGGACTAGCTTTCCATGAGCAGTTCTTC.

This chain joins TRBV10-3 and TRBJ1-6; tentatively, D is TRBD1 (5 bases). Germline CDR1 is ENHRY and CDR2 is SYGVKD. CDR3 length: 14 residues. V gave up 10 bases and J gave up 8 bases, with 18 bases separating them. The CDR3 region is CATSSLREYSPLHF. Written as DNA, the CDR3 is TGTGCCACCTCCTCTCTCAGGGAATATTCACCCCTCCACTTT.

This clone was detected many times. The V gene is TRBV7-9, the J gene TRBJ2-5, with a weak D call TRBD2 (6 bases). In germline, CDR1 is SEHNR, CDR2 FQNEAQ (reference sequence). There are 15 residues in the CDR3. Trimming left V 5 bases short and J 5 bases short, with 18 bases between. Here the CDR3 DNA reads TGTGCCAGCAGCGGACGGAGGGCAGTGTATGAGACCCAGTACTTC. It specifies CASSGRRAVYETQYF.

The gene calls are TRBV6-2 or TRBV6-3 and TRBJ2-3, with 10 bases fitting TRBD2. Trimming cost V 6 bases and J 1 base; bases outside gene matches: 7. Germline CDR1 reads MNHEY; CDR2 reads SVGEGT. This CDR3 has 16 residues. This CDR3 reads CASSPPGTSGTDTQYF. The CDR3 DNA follows: TGTGCCAGCAGCCCCCCCGGGACTAGCGGCACAGATACGCAGTATTTT.

The J gene is TRBJ2-1, the V gene TRBV5-4; 15 bases line up with TRBD2. The J segment lost 15 bases and the V segment lost 5 bases, leaving 15 bases of the junction unmatched. This CDR3 is 16 amino acids long. Germline CDR1 reads SGHNT; CDR2 reads YYREEE (reference sequence). The CDR3 loop is CASSSNPGTSGGTRFF. CDR3 nucleotide sequence: TGTGCCAGCAGTTCCAATCCAGGGACTAGCGGGGGGACCAGGTTCTTC.

The chain joins TRBV2 to TRBJ2-5, with 7 bases aligning to TRBD2. From germline, CDR1 is SNHLY and CDR2 FYNNEI. V shed 6 bases and J 7 bases; nucleotides not matched to a gene: 20. This CDR3 comprises 17 residues. In nucleotides, the CDR3 is TGTGCCAGCAGGTGGCAGCGGGGAGTTAGAGAGGGGATGACCCAGTACTTC. Translation: CASRWQRGVREGMTQYF.

The rearrangement joins TRBV27 to TRBJ2-2; D may be TRBD1 or TRBD2 (6 bases each). Trimming took 9 bases from V and 2 from J, leaving 16 bases between them. The CDR3 is 15 residues long. CDR1 is MNHEY, CDR2 SMNVEV, per germline (reference sequence). As DNA, the CDR3 is TGTGCCAGACCTTCGGGGGACAAAAACACCGGGGAGCTGTTTTTT. Amino acid sequence: CARPSGDKNTGELFF.

This sequence joins TRBV4-3 and TRBJ2-1; no reliable D call. In germline, CDR1 is LGHNA, CDR2 YSLEER. V gave up 2 bases and J gave up 0 bases, with 8 bases separating them. The CDR3 loop spans 15 amino acids. CDR3: CASSQILSSYNEQFF. In DNA form, the CDR3 reads TGCGCCAGCAGCCAAATCCTGAGCTCCTACAATGAGCAGTTCTTC.

CDR3 sequence reads: CAWSQVGDGYTF. The CDR3 DNA follows: TGTGCCTGGAGCCAAGTGGGGGATGGCTACACCTTC. The rearrangement joins TRBV30 to TRBJ1-2; TRBD1 is a possible D gene (5 bases). Germline V gene sequence: CDR1 GTSNPN, CDR2 SVGIG (reference sequence). The CDR3 covers 12 residues. V lost 3 bases, J lost 6 bases, and 11 bases lay in between.

DNA of the CDR3: TGTGCCAGCAGAGTCAGGGCCCGGGATGGCTACACCTTC. Protein sequence: CASRVRARDGYTF. V gene TRBV6-5 combines with J gene TRBJ1-2; a weak D match, TRBD1 (5 bases). Germline CDR1 and CDR2: MNHEY and SVGAGI. CDR3 length: 13 residues. V lost 6 bases and J 6 bases, leaving 14 bases between the germline ends.

The J gene is TRBJ1-2, the V gene TRBV25-1; weak D call: TRBD1 (6 bases). The CDR3 runs to 16 residues. V was pared by 6 bases and J by 0 bases, with 17 bases between. CDR1 MGHDK and CDR2 SYGVNS come from the germline V gene. CDR3 protein: CASSGAGHGANYGYTF. The CDR3 bases are TGTGCCAGCAGCGGGGCGGGACATGGAGCTAACTATGGCTACACCTTC.